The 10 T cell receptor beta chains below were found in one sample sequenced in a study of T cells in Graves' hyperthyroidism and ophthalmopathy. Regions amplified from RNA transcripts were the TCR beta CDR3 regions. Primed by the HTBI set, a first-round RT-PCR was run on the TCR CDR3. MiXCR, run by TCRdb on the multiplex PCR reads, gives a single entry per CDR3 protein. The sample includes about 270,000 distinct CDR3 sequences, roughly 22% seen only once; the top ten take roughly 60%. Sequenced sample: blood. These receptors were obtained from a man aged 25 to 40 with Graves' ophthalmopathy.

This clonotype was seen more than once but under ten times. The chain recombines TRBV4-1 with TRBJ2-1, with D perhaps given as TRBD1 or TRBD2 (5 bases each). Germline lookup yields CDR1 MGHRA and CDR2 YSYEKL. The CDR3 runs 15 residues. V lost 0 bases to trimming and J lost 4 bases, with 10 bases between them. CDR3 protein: CASSQDGTLYNEQFF. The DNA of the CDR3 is TGCGCCAGCAGCCAAGACGGGACCCTTTACAATGAGCAGTTCTTC.

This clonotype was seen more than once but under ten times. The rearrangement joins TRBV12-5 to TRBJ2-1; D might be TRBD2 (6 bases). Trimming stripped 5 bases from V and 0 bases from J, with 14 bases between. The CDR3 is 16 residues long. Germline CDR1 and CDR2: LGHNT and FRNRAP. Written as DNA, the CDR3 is TGTGCTAGTGGTCCGTTAGCGGCCAGCTCCTACAATGAGCAGTTCTTC. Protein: CASGPLAASSYNEQFF.

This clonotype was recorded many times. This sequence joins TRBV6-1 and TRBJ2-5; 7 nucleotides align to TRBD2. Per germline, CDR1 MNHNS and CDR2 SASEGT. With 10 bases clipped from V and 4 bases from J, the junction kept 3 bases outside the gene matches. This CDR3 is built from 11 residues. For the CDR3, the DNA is TGTGCCACCCGGGAGGCAGAGACCCAGTACTTC. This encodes CATREAETQYF.

For the CDR3, the DNA is TGTGCCAGTGGTCCAGGGACAGCAACTAATGAAAAACTGTTTTTT. It translates to CASGPGTATNEKLFF. This chain uses TRBV19 with TRBJ1-4, with 7 positions matching TRBD1. J gave up 0 bases and V 8 bases, and 6 bases lay outside the gene matches. The germline gives CDR1 LNHDA, CDR2 SQIVND (reference sequence). This CDR3 is built from 15 residues.

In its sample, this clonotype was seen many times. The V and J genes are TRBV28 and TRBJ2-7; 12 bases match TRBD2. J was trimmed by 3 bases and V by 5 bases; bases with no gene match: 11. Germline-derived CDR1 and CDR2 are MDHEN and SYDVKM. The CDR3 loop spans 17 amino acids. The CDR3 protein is CASSTTRLAGVNYEQYF. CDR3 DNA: TGTGCCAGCAGTACCACCCGACTAGCGGGAGTGAACTACGAGCAGTACTTC.

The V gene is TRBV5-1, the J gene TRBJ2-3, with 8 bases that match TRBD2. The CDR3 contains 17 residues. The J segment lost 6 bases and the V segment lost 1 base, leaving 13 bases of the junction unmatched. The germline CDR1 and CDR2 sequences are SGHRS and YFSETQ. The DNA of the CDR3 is TGCGCCAGCAGCTTGACGGGAGCGGGAGCGACAAGCGATACGCAGTATTTT. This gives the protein CASSLTGAGATSDTQYF.

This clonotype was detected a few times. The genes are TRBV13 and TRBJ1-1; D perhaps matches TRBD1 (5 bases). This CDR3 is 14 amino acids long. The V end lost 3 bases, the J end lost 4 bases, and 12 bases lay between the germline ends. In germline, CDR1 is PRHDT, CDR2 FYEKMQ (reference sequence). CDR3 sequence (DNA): TGTGCCAGCAGCTTTGGGGGTGGGGGCACTGAAGCTTTCTTT. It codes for CASSFGGGGTEAFF.

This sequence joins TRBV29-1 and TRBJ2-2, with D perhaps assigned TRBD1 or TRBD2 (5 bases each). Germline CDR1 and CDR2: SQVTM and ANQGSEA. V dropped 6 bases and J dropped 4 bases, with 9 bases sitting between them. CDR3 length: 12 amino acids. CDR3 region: CSVRDGTGELFF. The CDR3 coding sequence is TGCAGCGTGAGGGACGGCACCGGGGAGCTGTTTTTT.

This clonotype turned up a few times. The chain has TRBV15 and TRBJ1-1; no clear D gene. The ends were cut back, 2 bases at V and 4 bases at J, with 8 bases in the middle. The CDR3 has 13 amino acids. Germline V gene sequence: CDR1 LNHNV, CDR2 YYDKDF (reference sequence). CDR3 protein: CATSRPDTTEAFF. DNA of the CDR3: TGTGCCACCAGCAGACCAGACACCACTGAAGCTTTCTTT. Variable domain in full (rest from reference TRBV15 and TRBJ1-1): DAMVIQNPRYQVTQFGKPVTLSCSQTLNHNVMYWYQQKSSQAPKLLFHYYDKDFNNEADTPDNFQSRRPNTSFCFLDIRSPGLGDTAMYLCATSRPDTTEAFFGQGTRLTVV.

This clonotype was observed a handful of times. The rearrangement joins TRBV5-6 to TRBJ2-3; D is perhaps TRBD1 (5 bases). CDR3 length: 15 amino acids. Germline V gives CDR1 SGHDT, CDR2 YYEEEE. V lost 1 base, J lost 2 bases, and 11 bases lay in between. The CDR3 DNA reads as TGTGCCAGCAGCTTGAGGGGCCGACCCACAGATACGCAGTATTTT. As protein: CASSLRGRPTDTQYF.